This T cell receptor beta chain was found in a study of blood T cells in healthy people across ages. Whole-study context: Roughly one uniquely barcoded beta molecule per two T cells was captured.

Overall study findings and caveats: Naive and antigen-experienced cells were not separated, limiting conclusive comparison. The CMV status of each donor remained undetermined, and this could have confounded shifts in expanded clonotypes.

The second PCR ran roughly 6 to 11 cycles with a sample-barcoded 5' primer and J-beta primers. TCRdb used MiXCR to reprocess the 5' RACE reads, holding one entry per CDR3 protein. The table has over 1.5 million distinct CDR3 sequences, just under 50% seen once. As for this clonotype: Antigen unknown.

Material for sequencing was blood. The receptor's source is a woman in her thirties or forties in good health.

The DNA of the CDR3 is TGTGCCAGCAGCCTCGACCCCGGGGGGCCTACAGATACGCAGTATTTT. It is translated as CASSLDPGGPTDTQYF. The V and J genes are TRBV7-9 and TRBJ2-3; possibly TRBD2 for D (7 bases). CDR1 and CDR2 from the germline V gene are SEHNR and FQNEAQ (reference sequence). V was pared by 5 bases and J by 3 bases, with 18 bases between. The CDR3 sequence is 16 residues long.